This T cell receptor (beta chain) was recovered during a study of control samples from healthy donors and cancer patients. Sequencing used immunoSEQ multiplex PCR; TCRdb keeps in-frame clones, though not all of them. Seen here are tens of thousands of clones, more than 85% observed once, and the top ten hold roughly 1.2%. V was clipped by 2 bases and J by 2 bases, with 10 bases between them. CDR1 is LGHNA, CDR2 YNFKEQ, per germline. This CDR3 is 15 amino acids long. The specimen sequenced was PBMCs. This chain joins TRBV4-2 and TRBJ1-5; D unclear. The clonotype originates from a middle-aged woman with lung cancer. The chain's CDR3 is CASSQRVNGNQPQHF. The CDR3 coding sequence is TGTGCCAGCAGCCAAAGGGTGAACGGCAATCAGCCCCAGCATTTT.